What follows are 23 T cell receptor beta chains derived from one specimen sequenced in a study of HIV-infected children after antiretroviral therapy interruption. Indicated treatment: PENTA 11 planned treatment interruption arm or continuous ART arm. A 3' RACE protocol on RNA, with unique molecular identifiers, produced the TCR library. TCRdb used MiXCR to reprocess the 3' RACE reads, holding one entry per CDR3 protein. The data hold more than 85,000 distinct CDR3 sequences, with about 6.3% observed a single time. This sample comprised CD45RA+ CD4+ T cells from PBMCs, pooled from several time points, obtained from a donor given antiretroviral therapy, either interrupted or continuous. Sample subset: naive CD4+ CD45RA+ CD45RO- T cells. The receptors shown here come from a pool of human donors with HIV.

The J gene is TRBJ2-7, the V gene TRBV12-3 or TRBV12-4; possibly TRBD1 for D (6 bases). The length of the CDR3 is 13 residues. V was shortened by 2 bases and J by 3 bases, with 8 bases between the two germline ends. The CDR3 sequence: CASSLTDSYEQYF. The CDR3, as DNA: TGTGCCAGCAGTTTAACGGACAGCTACGAGCAGTACTTC.

This clonotype was detected many times. The chain couples TRBV19 to TRBJ1-5; D is unresolved. Trimming removed 5 bases from V and 3 bases from J, with 8 bases in between. The CDR3 covers 13 residues. Germline lookup yields CDR1 LNHDA and CDR2 SQIVND (reference sequence). CDR3 nucleotides: TGTGCCAGTAGTTCTCGTTTCAATCAGCCCCAGCATTTT. It specifies CASSSRFNQPQHF.

This clonotype was found many times. V and J are TRBV19 and TRBJ1-4; 9 positions match TRBD1. Looked up from germline, CDR1 is LNHDA and CDR2 is SQIVND (reference sequence). There are 15 residues in the CDR3. Trimming removed 2 bases from V and 8 bases from J; junction bases left unmatched: 6. CDR3 in DNA: TGTGCCAGTAGTATAACGGGACAGGGCGGCGAAAAACTGTTTTTT. Translated, it gives CASSITGQGGEKLFF.

This chain links TRBV6-1 with TRBJ2-1; a weak D match, TRBD2 (6 bases). Germline V CDR1 and CDR2: MNHNS, SASEGT. The V end lost 6 bases, the J end lost 7 bases, and 16 bases lay between the germline ends. The CDR3 contains 14 residues. CDR3 sequence reads: CASSGTDWVNEQFF. The CDR3 region has the DNA TGTGCCAGCAGCGGGACTGACTGGGTGAATGAGCAGTTCTTC.

This rearrangement joins TRBV7-9 to TRBJ2-7; tentative D call: TRBD1 (6 bases). The CDR3 consists of 16 residues. V dropped 5 bases and J dropped 1 base, with 18 bases sitting between them. The germline gives CDR1 SEHNR, CDR2 FQNEAQ (reference sequence). The chain's CDR3 is CASSPPTRDTSYEQYF. Written as DNA, the CDR3 is TGTGCCAGCAGCCCCCCCACCCGGGACACTTCCTACGAGCAGTACTTC. Filled out from reference TRBV7-9 and TRBJ2-7, the complete variable domain reads DTGVSQNPRHKITKRGQNVTFRCDPISEHNRLYWYRQTLGQGPEFLTYFQNEAQLEKSRLLSDRFSAERPKGSFSTLEIQRTEQGDSAMYLCASSPPTRDTSYEQYFGPGTRLTVT.

The chain employs TRBV28 and TRBJ1-5; 7 nucleotides match TRBD1. This CDR3 is 18 amino acids long. J lost 4 bases, V lost 4 bases, and 16 bases had no gene match. Looked up from germline, CDR1 is MDHEN and CDR2 is SYDVKM. CDR3 amino acids: CASSSTTGVIGSNQPQHF. DNA for the CDR3: TGTGCCAGCAGTTCGACAACAGGGGTCATTGGGAGTAATCAGCCCCAGCATTTT. Full variable domain (remainder filled in from reference TRBV28 and TRBJ1-5): DVKVTQSSRYLVKRTGEKVFLECVQDMDHENMFWYRQDPGLGLRLIYFSYDVKMKEKGDIPEGYSVSREKKERFSLILESASTNQTSMYLCASSSTTGVIGSNQPQHFGDGTRLSIL.

This clonotype was detected ten times or more. The rearrangement uses TRBV12-3 or TRBV12-4 and TRBJ2-7; the match to TRBD2 covers 8 bases. CDR3 length: 13 amino acids. The junction had 4 bases not matched to a gene; V was cut back by 6 bases and J by 3 bases. The CDR3: CASRQRGNYEQYF. Here the CDR3 DNA reads TGTGCCAGCAGACAGCGGGGGAACTACGAGCAGTACTTC.

Ten or more counts support this clonotype. This rearrangement joins TRBV24-1 to TRBJ2-1; D uncertain. Germline CDR1 reads KGHDR; CDR2 reads SFDVKD. The CDR3 extends over 13 amino acids. The V gene lost 5 bases and the J gene lost 0 bases, with 4 bases spanning the gap. In nucleotides, the CDR3 is TGTGCCACCAGTGCCAGCTCCTACAATGAGCAGTTCTTC. This codes for CATSASSYNEQFF.

The gene calls are TRBV12-5 and TRBJ1-3; D is unresolved. The CDR3 totals 15 residues. Germline V CDR1 and CDR2: LGHNT, FRNRAP. The V end lost 3 bases, the J end lost 0 bases, and 9 bases lay between the germline ends. The CDR3 DNA is TGTGCTAGTGGTTTATCAGGAAGCTCTGGAAACACCATATATTTT. It specifies CASGLSGSSGNTIYF.

This clonotype was picked up many times. This chain uses TRBV28 with TRBJ2-5, with 7 bases matching TRBD1. CDR1 is MDHEN, CDR2 SYDVKM, per germline. The CDR3 contains 14 residues. Trimming removed 3 bases from V and 2 bases from J; junction bases left unmatched: 3. CDR3 protein: CASSLARGQETQYF. CDR3 nucleotides: TGTGCCAGCAGTTTGGCCAGGGGGCAAGAGACCCAGTACTTC.

V usage is TRBV20-1 and J usage is TRBJ2-3, with D perhaps being TRBD1 or TRBD2 (5 bases each). V lost 2 bases and J lost 0, with 9 bases in between. Germline loops: CDR1 DFQATT, CDR2 SNEGSKA (reference sequence). The CDR3 spans 14 residues. The CDR3 DNA sequence: TGCAGTGCTAGATTATGGGACAGCACAGATACGCAGTATTTT. It specifies CSARLWDSTDTQYF.

This clonotype showed up many times. This chain joins TRBV11-2 and TRBJ2-7; 7 nucleotides align to TRBD2. V dropped 2 bases and J dropped 3; count of bases not matched to a gene: 4. Germline-derived CDR1 and CDR2 are SGHAT and FQNNGV. The CDR3 covers 14 residues. The DNA for the CDR3 is TGTGCCAGCAGCTTATCAGGCGGGAGCTACGAGCAGTACTTC. Its protein is CASSLSGGSYEQYF.

This sequence joins TRBV19 and TRBJ2-6, with unresolved D. This CDR3 spans 16 amino acids. In germline, CDR1 is LNHDA, CDR2 SQIVND (reference sequence). Trimming left V 2 bases short and J 0 bases short, with 8 bases between. As DNA, the CDR3 is TGTGCCAGTAGTATAATATCAGGCTCTGGGGCCAACGTCCTGACTTTC. This sequence encodes CASSIISGSGANVLTF.

This clonotype showed up many times. The chain uses TRBV4-1 and TRBJ2-7; 10 positions match TRBD1. CDR3 length equals 15 residues. The V segment lost 2 bases and the J segment 4 bases; nucleotides outside the gene matches: 5. In germline, CDR1 is MGHRA, CDR2 YSYEKL. In nucleotides, the CDR3 is TGCGCCAGCAGCCAACCGGGACAGGGGCTGTACGAGCAGTACTTC. It specifies CASSQPGQGLYEQYF.

This clonotype was observed many times. The J gene is TRBJ2-7, the V gene TRBV20-1, with 11 bases fitting TRBD2. J gave up 2 bases and V 3 bases, and 0 bases lay outside the gene matches. This CDR3 has 13 amino acids. Germline values: CDR1 DFQATT, CDR2 SNEGSKA (reference sequence). CDR3 in DNA: TGCAGTGCTAGGGGACTAGCGGCCTACGAGCAGTACTTC. Its protein product is CSARGLAAYEQYF.

This clonotype was counted many times. The CDR3, as DNA: TGCAGTGCTAGAGAGGACAGGGTCTATGGCTACACCTTC. Encoded protein: CSAREDRVYGYTF. This chain uses TRBV20-1 with TRBJ1-2; TRBD1 matches at 8 bases. V dropped 0 bases and J dropped 4; count of bases not matched to a gene: 1. The CDR3 length is 13 residues. Germline CDR1 DFQATT, CDR2 SNEGSKA (reference sequence).

This clonotype was counted ten times or more. The V and J genes are TRBV29-1 and TRBJ1-2, with unresolved D. The CDR3 sequence is 11 residues long. Germline V lookup: CDR1 SQVTM, CDR2 ANQGSEA. The ends were cut back, 2 bases at V and 3 bases at J, with 4 bases in the middle. The CDR3 sequence: CSVERDYGYTF. The DNA of the CDR3 is TGCAGCGTTGAACGAGACTATGGCTACACCTTC. Full variable domain (remainder filled in from reference TRBV29-1 and TRBJ1-2): SAVISQKPSRDICQRGTSLTIQCQVDSQVTMMFWYRQQPGQSLTLIATANQGSEATYESGFVIDKFPISRPNLTFSTLTVSNMSPEDSSIYLCSVERDYGYTFGSGTRLTVV.

This clonotype was picked up many times. This rearrangement joins TRBV28 to TRBJ2-4, with D possibly called TRBD1 or TRBD2 (6 bases each). The V end was cut by 5 bases, the J end by 8 bases, with 25 bases between. CDR3 length: 17 amino acids. In germline, CDR1 is MDHEN, CDR2 SYDVKM. CDR3 bases: TGTGCCAGCAGTCCTAAGGACAGCAGGGACTTAGTGGACATTCAGTACTTC. Residues: CASSPKDSRDLVDIQYF.

This clonotype has ten or more counts. The chain carries TRBV6-1 and TRBJ2-3; unclear D gene. CDR3 size: 15 residues. CDR1 MNHNS and CDR2 SASEGT come from the germline V gene. V was shortened by 6 bases and J by 7 bases, with 20 bases between the two germline ends. The CDR3 spells CASSLGIPFTYTQYF. The DNA for the CDR3 is TGTGCCAGCAGCCTTGGGATCCCTTTTACTTATACGCAGTATTTT.

At least ten counts were recorded for this clonotype. V gene TRBV3-1 combines with J gene TRBJ2-6, with D unclear. V lost 1 base and J 0 bases, leaving 7 bases between the germline ends. Germline CDR1 reads LGHDT; CDR2 reads YNNKEL (reference sequence). CDR3 length: 16 amino acids. CDR3 nucleotides: TGTGCCAGCAGCCAAGGGGGTCGCTCTGGGGCCAACGTCCTGACTTTC. Protein sequence: CASSQGGRSGANVLTF.

This clonotype has only one observation. One end of the junction fails to match germline, which may point to a read error. The rearrangement links TRBV5-1 to TRBJ2-7; TRBD2 matches 11 bases. The CDR3 sequence is 16 residues long. The germline CDR1 and CDR2 sequences are SGHRS and YFSETQ. DNA of the CDR3: TGTGCCAGCAGCCAAGACCTAGCGGGGGGACCCTACGAGCAGTACTTC. Protein sequence: CASSQDLAGGPYEQYF.

This clonotype was seen a handful of times. The CDR3 DNA is TGTGCCAGCAGCTTAGTAGGTGGTGGGGCCCTGGACTACACCTTC. It yields the protein CASSLVGGGALDYTF. V usage is TRBV7-3 and J usage is TRBJ1-2, with a weak D call TRBD1 (5 bases). The CDR3 is 15 amino acids. V was pared by 2 bases and J by 10 bases, with 20 bases between. Germline CDR1 and CDR2: SGHTA and FQGTGA.

To note about this clonotype: This may be a read error, as it is one base from a much larger clone. Without the conserved terminal phenylalanine or tryptophan, this CDR3 likely stems from a read error. This chain links TRBV3-1 with TRBJ1-1; TRBD1 is a possible D gene (6 bases). CDR1 and CDR2 from the germline V gene are LGHDT and YNNKEL (reference sequence). Trimming pared 4 bases from V and 6 bases from J, leaving 18 bases between. The CDR3 is 15 residues long. The DNA for the CDR3 is TGTGCCAGCAGCCCAGGAGGGCAGGGGATCGCTGAAGCTTTCGTT. The encoded protein is CASSPGGQGIAEAFV.